Below, 10 T cell receptor beta chains from the same sample are listed, as sequenced in a study of patients and donors after allogeneic stem cell transplantation. TCRdb reanalysed the RT-PCR reads using MiXCR and keeps one entry per CDR3 protein. The table shows fewer than 75,000 distinct CDR3 sequences, with about 25% occurring only once. The sequenced material came from blood, either unsorted or a sorted T cell fraction (not recorded which). Receptors originate from a human donor who was either an allogeneic HSCT recipient or a stem cell or donor lymphocyte infusion donor (not recorded which). It is not recorded whose cells these are; they may come from a transplant donor.

This chain joins TRBV6-4 and TRBJ2-3, with 8 bases lining up with TRBD1. The CDR3 extends over 15 amino acids. Germline CDR1 and CDR2: MRHNA and SNTAGT. V shed 8 bases and J 7 bases; nucleotides not matched to a gene: 14. CDR3 in DNA: TGTGCCAGCTCTCCCGGGACAGGAAATTCATATACGCAGTATTTT. Its protein product is CASSPGTGNSYTQYF.

This clonotype was detected only a few times. The DNA for the CDR3 is TGTGCCAGCAGTGAAATTAAGGCCACAGATACGCAGTATTTT. Translation: CASSEIKATDTQYF. The gene calls are TRBV6-1 and TRBJ2-3; D is unclear. The germline V gene encodes CDR1 MNHNS and CDR2 SASEGT. Between the trimmed V and J ends, which lost 2 bases and 2 bases, there was a span of 8 bases. The CDR3 runs 14 residues.

This clonotype was picked up a small number of times. The V gene is TRBV29-1, the J gene TRBJ1-2, with 7 bases matching TRBD1. The CDR3 runs 14 residues. The germline gives CDR1 SQVTM, CDR2 ANQGSEA. The V gene end was trimmed by 7 bases and the J gene end by 3 bases; junction bases not matched to a gene: 11. The CDR3 DNA follows: TGCAGCGACTCAGACAGGGCCCCTCACTATGGCTACACCTTC. The encoded protein is CSDSDRAPHYGYTF.

This clonotype was detected a few times. The chain employs TRBV20-1 and TRBJ1-5; perhaps TRBD1 as D (5 bases). Germline-derived CDR1 and CDR2 are DFQATT and SNEGSKA (reference sequence). V dropped 6 bases and J dropped 9 bases, with 15 bases sitting between them. The CDR3 length is 12 residues. CDR3 sequence: CSARDGVLPQHF. CDR3 coding DNA: TGCAGTGCCCGGGACGGAGTTTTGCCCCAGCATTTT.

The sample holds one count of this clonotype. V gene TRBV3-1 combines with J gene TRBJ2-2; D may correspond to TRBD1 or TRBD2 (6 bases each). V lost 4 bases and J lost 4, with 16 bases in between. CDR1 and CDR2 from the germline V gene are LGHDT and YNNKEL (reference sequence). The CDR3 extends over 16 amino acids. This CDR3 reads CASSPLGGTPTGELFF. As DNA, the CDR3 is TGTGCCAGCAGCCCCCTCGGAGGGACACCCACCGGGGAGCTGTTTTTT.

The V and J genes are TRBV7-9 and TRBJ2-3; D ambiguous. Germline values: CDR1 SEHNR, CDR2 FQNEAQ (reference sequence). The CDR3 loop spans 17 amino acids. The V and J ends lost 5 bases and 0 bases respectively, with 18 bases between them. Written as DNA, the CDR3 is TGTGCCAGCAGCACCGCGGAAGACAAAGCGAGCACAGATACGCAGTATTTT. Its translation is CASSTAEDKASTDTQYF. Supplemented by reference TRBV7-9 and TRBJ2-3, the full variable domain reads DTGVSQNPRHKITKRGQNVTFRCDPISEHNRLYWYRQTLGQGPEFLTYFQNEAQLEKSRLLSDRFSAERPKGSFSTLEIQRTEQGDSAMYLCASSTAEDKASTDTQYFGPGTRLTVL.

The chain carries TRBV6-2 or TRBV6-3 and TRBJ1-2, with D possibly being TRBD1 (5 bases). CDR3 length: 14 residues. The germline gives CDR1 MNHEY, CDR2 SVGEGT. Trimming left V 5 bases short and J 4 bases short, with 14 bases between. CDR3 residues: CASSNWTPLYGYTF. CDR3 sequence (DNA): TGTGCCAGCAGTAACTGGACACCTCTCTATGGCTACACCTTC.

This clonotype was seen repeatedly, ten times or more. The chain combines TRBV7-2 with TRBJ2-1; 7 bases line up with TRBD1. Germline CDR1 and CDR2: SGHTA and FQGNSA. CDR3 length equals 15 residues. Trimming removed 0 bases from V and 3 bases from J; junction bases left unmatched: 2. The CDR3, as DNA: TGTGCCAGCAGCTTAGCGGGACAGCTCTACAATGAGCAGTTCTTC. This encodes CASSLAGQLYNEQFF.

This clonotype was seen a few times. The chain uses TRBV3-1 and TRBJ2-5; TRBD1 agrees at 11 bases. Losses at the gene ends were 8 bases for V and 6 bases for J; bases not matched to a gene: 2. The CDR3 has 12 residues. CDR1 and CDR2 (germline): LGHDT, YNNKEL (reference sequence). The CDR3 sequence is CASRTGGQTQYF. CDR3 coding DNA: TGTGCCAGCCGGACAGGGGGCCAGACCCAGTACTTC.

This clonotype has more than one count but fewer than ten. The CDR3 spells CASSSGQGARTGELFF. CDR3 nucleotides: TGTGCCAGCAGTTCGGGACAGGGGGCGAGGACCGGGGAGCTGTTTTTT. The V call is TRBV12-3 or TRBV12-4, the J call TRBJ2-2; 12 bases are shared with TRBD1. After removal of 4 bases from V and 5 bases from J, the junction contained 5 bases not matched to a gene. This CDR3 spans 16 amino acids.